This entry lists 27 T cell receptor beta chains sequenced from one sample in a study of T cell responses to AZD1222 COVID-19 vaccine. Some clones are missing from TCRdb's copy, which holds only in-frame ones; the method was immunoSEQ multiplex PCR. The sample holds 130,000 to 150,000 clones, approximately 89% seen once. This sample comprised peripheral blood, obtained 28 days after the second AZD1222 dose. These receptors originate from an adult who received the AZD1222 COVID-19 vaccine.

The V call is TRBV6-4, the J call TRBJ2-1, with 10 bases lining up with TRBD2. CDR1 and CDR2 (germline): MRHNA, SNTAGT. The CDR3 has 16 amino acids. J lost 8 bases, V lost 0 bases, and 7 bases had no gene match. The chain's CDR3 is CASSDSVSGREHEQFF. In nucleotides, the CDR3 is TGTGCCAGCAGTGACTCGGTCAGCGGGAGGGAACATGAGCAGTTCTTC.

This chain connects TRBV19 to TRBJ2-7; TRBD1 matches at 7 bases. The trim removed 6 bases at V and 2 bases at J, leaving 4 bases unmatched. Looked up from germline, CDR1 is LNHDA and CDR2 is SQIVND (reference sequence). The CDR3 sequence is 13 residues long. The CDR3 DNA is TGTGCCAGTAGCAGGGACAGCCCCTACGAGCAGTACTTC. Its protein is CASSRDSPYEQYF.

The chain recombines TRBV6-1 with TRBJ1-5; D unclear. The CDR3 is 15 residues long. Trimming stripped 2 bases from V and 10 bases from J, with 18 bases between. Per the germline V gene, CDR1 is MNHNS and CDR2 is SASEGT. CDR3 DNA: TGTGCCAGCAGTGAACTACCATTAATCCCGGAACCCCAGCATTTT. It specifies CASSELPLIPEPQHF.

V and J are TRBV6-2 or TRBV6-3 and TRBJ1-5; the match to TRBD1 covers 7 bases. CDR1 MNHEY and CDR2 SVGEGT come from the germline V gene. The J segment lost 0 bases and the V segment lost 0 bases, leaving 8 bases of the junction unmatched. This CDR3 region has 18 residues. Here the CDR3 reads CASSYSYRQGRSNQPQHF. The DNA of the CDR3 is TGTGCCAGCAGTTACTCCTACCGACAGGGTCGTAGCAATCAGCCCCAGCATTTT.

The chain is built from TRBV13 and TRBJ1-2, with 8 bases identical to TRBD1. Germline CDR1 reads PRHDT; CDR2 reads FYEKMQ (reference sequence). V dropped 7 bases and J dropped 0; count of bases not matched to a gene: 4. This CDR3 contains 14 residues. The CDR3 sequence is CASTYRGANYGYTF. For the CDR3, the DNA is TGTGCCAGCACCTACAGGGGGGCTAACTATGGCTACACCTTC.

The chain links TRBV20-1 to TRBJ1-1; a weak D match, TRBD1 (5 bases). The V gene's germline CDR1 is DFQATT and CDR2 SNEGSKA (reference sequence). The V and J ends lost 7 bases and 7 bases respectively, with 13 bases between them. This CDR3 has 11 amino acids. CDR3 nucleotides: TGCAGTGTCTCAGGGATGGATGAAGCTTTCTTT. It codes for CSVSGMDEAFF.

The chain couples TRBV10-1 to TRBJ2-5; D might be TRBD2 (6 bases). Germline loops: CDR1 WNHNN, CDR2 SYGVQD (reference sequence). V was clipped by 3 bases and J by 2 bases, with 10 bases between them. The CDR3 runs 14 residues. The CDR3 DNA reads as TGCGCCAGCAGTGACGGGGGTGCGCAAGAGACCCAGTACTTC. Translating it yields CASSDGGAQETQYF.

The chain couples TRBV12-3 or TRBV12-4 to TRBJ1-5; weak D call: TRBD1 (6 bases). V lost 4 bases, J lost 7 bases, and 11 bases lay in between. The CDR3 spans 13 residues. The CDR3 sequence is CASSSQGRQPQHF. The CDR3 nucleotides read TGTGCCAGCAGTTCACAGGGACGCCAGCCCCAGCATTTT.

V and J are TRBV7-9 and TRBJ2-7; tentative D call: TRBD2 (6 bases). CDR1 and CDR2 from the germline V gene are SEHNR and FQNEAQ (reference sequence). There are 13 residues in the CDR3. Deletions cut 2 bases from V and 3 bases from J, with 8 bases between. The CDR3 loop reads CASSLRGIYEQYF. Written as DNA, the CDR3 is TGTGCCAGCAGCTTACGGGGGATCTACGAGCAGTACTTC.

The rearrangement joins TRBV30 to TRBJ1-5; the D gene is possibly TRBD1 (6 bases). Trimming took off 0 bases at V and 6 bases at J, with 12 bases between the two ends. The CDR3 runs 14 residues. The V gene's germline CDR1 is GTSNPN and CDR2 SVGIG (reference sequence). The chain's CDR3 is CAWSVLGAGQPQHF. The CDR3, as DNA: TGTGCCTGGAGTGTACTGGGGGCCGGTCAGCCCCAGCATTTT. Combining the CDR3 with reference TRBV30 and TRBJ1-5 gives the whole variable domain SQTIHQWPATLVQPVGSPLSLECTVEGTSNPNLYWYRQAAGRGLQLLFYSVGIGQISSEVPQNLSASRPQDRQFILSSKKLLLSDSGFYLCAWSVLGAGQPQHFGDGTRLSIL.

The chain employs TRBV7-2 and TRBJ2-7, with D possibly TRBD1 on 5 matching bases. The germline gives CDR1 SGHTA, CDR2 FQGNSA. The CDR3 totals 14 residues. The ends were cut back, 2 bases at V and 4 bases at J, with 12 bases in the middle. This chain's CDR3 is CASSLSWGGYEQYF. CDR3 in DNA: TGTGCCAGCAGCTTAAGCTGGGGCGGTTACGAGCAGTACTTC. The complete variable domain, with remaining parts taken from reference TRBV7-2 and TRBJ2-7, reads GAGVSQSPSNKVTEKGKDVELRCDPISGHTALYWYRQSLGQGLEFLIYFQGNSAPDKSGLPSDRFSAERTGGSVSTLTIQRTQQEDSAVYLCASSLSWGGYEQYFGPGTRLTVT.

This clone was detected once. Here the CDR3 reads CASSLMLNTGELFF. The CDR3 nucleotides are TGTGCCAGCAGCTTAATGTTGAACACCGGGGAGCTGTTTTTT. The rearrangement uses TRBV7-2 and TRBJ2-2, with no clear D. Germline V gene data show CDR1 as SGHTA and CDR2 as FQGNSA. The CDR3 runs to 14 residues. The germline V and J ends were trimmed by 2 bases and 1 base, with 5 bases remaining between them.

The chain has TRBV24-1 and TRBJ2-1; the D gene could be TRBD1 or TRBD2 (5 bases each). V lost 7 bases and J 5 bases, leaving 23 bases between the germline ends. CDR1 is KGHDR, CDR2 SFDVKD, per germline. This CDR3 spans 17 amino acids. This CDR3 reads CATSPAHGGLLDNEQFF. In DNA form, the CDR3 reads TGTGCCACCAGCCCCGCGCATGGGGGATTACTTGACAATGAGCAGTTCTTC.

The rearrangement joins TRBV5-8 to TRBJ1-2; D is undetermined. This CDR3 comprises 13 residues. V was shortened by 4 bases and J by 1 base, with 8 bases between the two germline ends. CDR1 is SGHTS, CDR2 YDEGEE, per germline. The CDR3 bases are TGTGCCAGCAGCATGGGAGTTAACTATGGCTACACCTTC. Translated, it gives CASSMGVNYGYTF.

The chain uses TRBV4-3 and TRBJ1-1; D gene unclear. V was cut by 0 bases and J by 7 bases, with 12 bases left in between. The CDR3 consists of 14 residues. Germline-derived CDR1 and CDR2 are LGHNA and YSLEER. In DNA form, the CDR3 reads TGCGCCAGCAGCCAAGATGAGCGACGGAGTGAAGCTTTCTTT. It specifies CASSQDERRSEAFF.

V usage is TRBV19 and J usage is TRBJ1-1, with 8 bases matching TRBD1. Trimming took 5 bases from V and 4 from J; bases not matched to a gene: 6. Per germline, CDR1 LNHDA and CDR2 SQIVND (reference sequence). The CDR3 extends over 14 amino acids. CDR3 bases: TGTGCCAGTAGTTCCAGGGGGCCGGGCACTGAAGCTTTCTTT. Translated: CASSSRGPGTEAFF.

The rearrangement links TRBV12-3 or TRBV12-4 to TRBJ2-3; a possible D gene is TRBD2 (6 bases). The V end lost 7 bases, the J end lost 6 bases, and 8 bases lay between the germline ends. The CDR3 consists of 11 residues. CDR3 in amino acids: CASTLADTQYF. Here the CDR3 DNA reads TGTGCCAGCACTCTAGCGGATACGCAGTATTTT.

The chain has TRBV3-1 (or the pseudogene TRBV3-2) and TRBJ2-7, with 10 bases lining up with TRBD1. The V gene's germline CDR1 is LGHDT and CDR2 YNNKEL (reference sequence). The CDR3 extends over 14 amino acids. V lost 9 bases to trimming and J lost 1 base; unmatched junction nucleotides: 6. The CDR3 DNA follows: TGTGCCAGTGTCGAGGGACAGGGGTCCTACGAGCAGTACTTC. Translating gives CASVEGQGSYEQYF.

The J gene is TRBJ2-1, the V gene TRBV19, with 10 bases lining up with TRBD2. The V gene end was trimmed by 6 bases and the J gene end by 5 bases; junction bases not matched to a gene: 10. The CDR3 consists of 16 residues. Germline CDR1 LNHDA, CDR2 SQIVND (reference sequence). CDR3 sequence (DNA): TGTGCCAGTAGCCACCCGGGACTAGCGATAGACAATGAGCAGTTCTTC. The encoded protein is CASSHPGLAIDNEQFF. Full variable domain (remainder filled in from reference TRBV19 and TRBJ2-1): DGGITQSPKYLFRKEGQNVTLSCEQNLNHDAMYWYRQDPGQGLRLIYYSQIVNDFQKGDIAEGYSVSREKKESFPLTVTSAQKNPTAFYLCASSHPGLAIDNEQFFGPGTRLTVL.

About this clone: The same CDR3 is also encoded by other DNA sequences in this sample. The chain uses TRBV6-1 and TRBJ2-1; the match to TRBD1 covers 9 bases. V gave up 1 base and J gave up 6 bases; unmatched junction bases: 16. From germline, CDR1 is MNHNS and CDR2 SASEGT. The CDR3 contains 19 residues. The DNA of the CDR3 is TGTGCCAGCAGTGAAGGGCCCGGGACAGGGTGGGGGCAATCCAATGAGCAGTTCTTC. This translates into CASSEGPGTGWGQSNEQFF.

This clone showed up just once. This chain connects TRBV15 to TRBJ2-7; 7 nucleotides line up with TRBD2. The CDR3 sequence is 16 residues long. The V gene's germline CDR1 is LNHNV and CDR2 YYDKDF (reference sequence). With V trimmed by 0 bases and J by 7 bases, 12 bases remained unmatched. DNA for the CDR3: TGTGCCACCAGCAGAGATCAAGCGGGGATTACGCGGGAGCAGTACTTC. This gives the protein CATSRDQAGITREQYF. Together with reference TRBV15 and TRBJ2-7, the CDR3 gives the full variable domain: DAMVIQNPRYQVTQFGKPVTLSCSQTLNHNVMYWYQQKSSQAPKLLFHYYDKDFNNEADTPDNFQSRRPNTSFCFLDIRSPGLGDTAMYLCATSRDQAGITREQYFGPGTRLTVT.

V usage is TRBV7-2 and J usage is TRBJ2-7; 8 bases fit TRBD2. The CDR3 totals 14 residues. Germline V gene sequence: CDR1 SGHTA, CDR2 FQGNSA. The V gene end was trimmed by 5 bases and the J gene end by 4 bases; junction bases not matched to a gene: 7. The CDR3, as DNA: TGTGCCAGCAGCCAAGCGGGGGCGGGTTACGAGCAGTACTTC. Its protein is CASSQAGAGYEQYF. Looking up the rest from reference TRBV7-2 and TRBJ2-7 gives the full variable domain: GAGVSQSPSNKVTEKGKDVELRCDPISGHTALYWYRQSLGQGLEFLIYFQGNSAPDKSGLPSDRFSAERTGGSVSTLTIQRTQQEDSAVYLCASSQAGAGYEQYFGPGTRLTVT.

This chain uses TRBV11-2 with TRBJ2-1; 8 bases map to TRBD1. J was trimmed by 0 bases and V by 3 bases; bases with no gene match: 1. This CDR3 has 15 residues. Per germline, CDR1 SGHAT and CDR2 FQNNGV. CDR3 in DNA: TGTGCCAGCAGCTTTACAGGGGGCTCCTACAATGAGCAGTTCTTC. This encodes CASSFTGGSYNEQFF.

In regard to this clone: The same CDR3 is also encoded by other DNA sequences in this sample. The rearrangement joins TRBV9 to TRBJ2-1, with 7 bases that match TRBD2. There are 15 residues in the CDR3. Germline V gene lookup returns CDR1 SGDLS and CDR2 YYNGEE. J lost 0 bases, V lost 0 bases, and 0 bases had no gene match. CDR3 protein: CASSVGGGSYNEQFF. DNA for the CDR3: TGTGCCAGCAGCGTAGGCGGGGGCTCCTACAATGAGCAGTTCTTC.

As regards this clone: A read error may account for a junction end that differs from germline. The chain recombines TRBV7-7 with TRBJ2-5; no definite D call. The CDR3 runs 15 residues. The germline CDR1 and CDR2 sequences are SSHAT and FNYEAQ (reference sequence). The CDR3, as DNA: TGTGCTAGCAGCTTAGTAAACAGTCCGCAAGAGACCCAGTACTTC. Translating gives CASSLVNSPQETQYF.

The CDR3 here is CASSLTGGPYGYTF. In nucleotides, the CDR3 is TGTGCCAGCAGTTTAACAGGGGGCCCCTATGGCTACACCTTC. The chain has TRBV28 and TRBJ1-2; 9 nucleotides align to TRBD1. The trim removed 2 bases at V and 4 bases at J, leaving 2 bases unmatched. Germline V lookup: CDR1 MDHEN, CDR2 SYDVKM. This CDR3 is 14 amino acids long.

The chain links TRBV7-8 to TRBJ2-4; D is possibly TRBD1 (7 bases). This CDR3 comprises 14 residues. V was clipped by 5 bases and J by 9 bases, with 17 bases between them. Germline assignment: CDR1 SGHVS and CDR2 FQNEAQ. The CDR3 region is CASSADRQGGIQYF. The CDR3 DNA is TGTGCCAGCAGCGCTGACAGGCAGGGGGGCATTCAGTACTTC.